These T cell receptor beta chains were read from a single sample in a study of T cells in Graves' hyperthyroidism and ophthalmopathy. TCRdb analysed the multiplex PCR reads with MiXCR anew, one entry per CDR3 protein. Counted here are some 250,000 distinct CDR3 sequences, about 14% occurring once; the ten biggest clones make up 13%. Material for sequencing was blood. These receptors were collected from a woman aged 40 to 50 with Graves' hyperthyroidism that later progressed to Graves' ophthalmopathy. The CDR3 runs from the conserved cysteine through the conserved F or W. The D gene is left open where the match is weak. Only some rows state a clone size, as once, few, many or a class for expanded clones.

>TRBJ2-7|TRBV7-9|TRBD1|many
TGTGCCAGCAGCGCGACCGGGACAGGGGCAGAGTGGCAGTACTTC
CASSATGTGAEWQYF
>TRBJ2-7|TRBV5-1|TRBD2|many
TGCGCCAGCAGCTTCTTGACTAGCGGGAAGCCCTGGGGCTCCTACGAGCAGTACTTC
CASSFLTSGKPWGSYEQYF
>TRBJ2-2|TRBV28|.|many
TGTGCCAGCAGTTCTGGAAGGTTACCCAGAAAGAACACCGGGGAGCTGTTTTTT
CASSSGRLPRKNTGELFF
>TRBJ1-1|TRBV18|.|many
TGTGCCAGCTCACCAATCCGACAGAGCCAGAACACTGAAGCTTTCTTT
CASSPIRQSQNTEAFF
>TRBJ2-1|TRBV4-1|TRBD1|many
TGCGCCAGCAGCCAAGAAAACAGGGGCCGGGTCGAGCAGTTCTTC
CASSQENRGRVEQFF
>TRBJ2-1|TRBV4-1|.|.
TGCGCCAGCAGCCAAGAACACTACTCCTACAATGAGCAGTTCTTC
CASSQEHYSYNEQFF
>TRBJ2-1|TRBV7-9|.|many
TGTGCCAGCAGTTTCGGCCGGGTCAATGAGCAGTTCTTC
CASSFGRVNEQFF
>TRBJ2-5|TRBV10-3|.|many
TGTGCCATCAGTGGGGGGTCAATAGGTATAGAAGAGACCCAGTACTTC
CAISGGSIGIEETQYF
>TRBJ2-4|TRBV13|TRBD1|many
TGTGCCAGCAGCTCAGGGGGGACAGGGCAGAACATTCAGTACTTC
CASSSGGTGQNIQYF
>TRBJ2-7|TRBV3-1|.|many
TGTGCCAGCAGTCGTGCGGGGCCGACCGAAAGCGAGCAGTACTTC
CASSRAGPTESEQYF
>TRBJ2-7|TRBV4-1|TRBD2|many
TGCGCCAGCAGCCAATTCGAGCGGGGTGTCGAACCTCCCGAGCAGTACTTC
CASSQFERGVEPPEQYF
>TRBJ2-1|TRBV7-9|.|many
TGTGCCAGCAGCCCCCAGGATGAGCAGTTCTTC
CASSPQDEQFF
>TRBJ2-4|TRBV28|.|few
TGTGCCAGCAGTCTAGGCCGGCACATTCAGTACTTC
CASSLGRHIQYF
>TRBJ1-6|TRBV19|.|many
TGTGCCAGTAGTTGGCAGTTCGAAGCACCCCTCCACTTT
CASSWQFEAPLHF
>TRBJ2-5|TRBV30|.|many
TGTGCCTGGACCGGGACCTATGGGCGGACCCAGTACTTC
CAWTGTYGRTQYF
>TRBJ2-6|TRBV19|TRBD2|few
TGTGCCAGTACCCTAGCGGGAGCAGTGACTGGGGCCAACGTCCTGACTTTC
CASTLAGAVTGANVLTF
>TRBJ1-1|TRBV27|.|many
TGTGCCAGCAGTTCCATGGGGGGGACTGAAGCTTTCTTT
CASSSMGGTEAFF
>TRBJ2-7|TRBV28|.|.
TGTGCCAGCAGGGAAGAAGGGGGGCTCTCCTACGAGCAGTACTTC
CASREEGGLSYEQYF
>TRBJ1-6|TRBV18|.|many
TGTGCCAGCTCGGCGAATATCTCACCCCTCCACTTT
CASSANISPLHF
>TRBJ1-4|TRBV27|TRBD1|many
TGTGCCAGCAGCCTCGGACAGGGAGGGGACTGGGGGAAAAAACTGTTTTTT
CASSLGQGGDWGKKLFF
>TRBJ2-3|TRBV9|.|many
TGTGCCAGCAGCCCCCCCGGCGGTCGCCACACAGATACGCAGTATTTT
CASSPPGGRHTDTQYF
>TRBJ2-5|TRBV2|.|many
TGTGCCAGCCGACAGATCCAAGAGACCCAGTACTTC
CASRQIQETQYF
>TRBJ1-3|TRBV5-6|.|once
TGTGCCAGCAGCTTGGCGACTGTTTCTGGAAACACCATATATTTT
CASSLATVSGNTIYF
>TRBJ2-7|TRBV9|TRBD1|.
TGTGCCAGCAGCGTAGGACAGGGGGACTACGAGCAGTACTTC
CASSVGQGDYEQYF
>TRBJ2-7|TRBV20-1|TRBD2|few
TGCAGCGCCACAAGTAGCCCCAGCGGGATCTCCTACGAGCAGTACTTC
CSATSSPSGISYEQYF
>TRBJ2-7|TRBV29-1|.|many
TGCAGCGTTGAAGATGGAGGGGGCGCGGGTGAGCAGTACTTC
CSVEDGGGAGEQYF
>TRBJ1-5|TRBV6-1|.|many
TGTGCCAGCAGTGAAACAGGGTTTGTTCAGCCCCAGCATTTT
CASSETGFVQPQHF
>TRBJ2-3|TRBV10-3|TRBD2|.
TGTGCCATCAGAAGACTAGCGGGTCTCACAGATACGCAGTATTTT
CAIRRLAGLTDTQYF
>TRBJ2-5|TRBV20-1|TRBD2|many
TGCAGTGCTAGAGATCCCGGACTAGCGGGAGGCCTCCACCAAGAGACCCAGTACTTC
CSARDPGLAGGLHQETQYF
>TRBJ1-2|TRBV11-1|.|once
TGTGCCAGCAGCTTAGGAAGGGCAGGGGATGGTTACACCTTC
CASSLGRAGDGYTF
>TRBJ2-1|TRBV18|.|many
TGTGCCAGCTCACCAGGTAGCTGGTGTCCGTTCTTC
CASSPGSWCPFF